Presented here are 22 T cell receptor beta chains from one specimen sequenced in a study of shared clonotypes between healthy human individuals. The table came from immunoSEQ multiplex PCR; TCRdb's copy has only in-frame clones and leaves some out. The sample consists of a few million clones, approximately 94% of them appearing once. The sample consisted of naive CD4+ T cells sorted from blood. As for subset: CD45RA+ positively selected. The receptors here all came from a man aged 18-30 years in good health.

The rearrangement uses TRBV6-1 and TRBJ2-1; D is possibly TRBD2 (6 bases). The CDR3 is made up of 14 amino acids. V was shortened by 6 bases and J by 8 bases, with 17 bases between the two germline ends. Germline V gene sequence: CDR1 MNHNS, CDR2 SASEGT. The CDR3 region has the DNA TGTGCCAGCAGGAGGGCGGAGGGACTCTATGAGCAGTTCTTC. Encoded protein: CASRRAEGLYEQFF.

The chain's CDR3 is CASSASGSFYEQFF. Here the CDR3 DNA reads TGTGCCAGCAGCGCTAGCGGGAGTTTTTATGAGCAGTTCTTC. The chain links TRBV2 to TRBJ2-1, with 10 positions matching TRBD2. CDR3 size: 14 residues. Losses at the gene ends were 6 bases for V and 8 bases for J; bases not matched to a gene: 7. Germline values: CDR1 SNHLY, CDR2 FYNNEI.

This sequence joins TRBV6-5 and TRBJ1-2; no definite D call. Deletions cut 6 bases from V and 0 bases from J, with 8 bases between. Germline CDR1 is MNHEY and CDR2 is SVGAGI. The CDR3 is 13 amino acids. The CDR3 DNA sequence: TGTGCCAGCAGGGAAGCGACTAACTATGGCTACACCTTC. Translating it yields CASREATNYGYTF.

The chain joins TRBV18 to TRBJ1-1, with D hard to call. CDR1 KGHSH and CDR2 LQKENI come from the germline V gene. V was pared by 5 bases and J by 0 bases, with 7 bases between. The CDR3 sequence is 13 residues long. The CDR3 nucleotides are TGTGCCAGCTCAGAACACGTGAACACTGAAGCTTTCTTT. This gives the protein CASSEHVNTEAFF.

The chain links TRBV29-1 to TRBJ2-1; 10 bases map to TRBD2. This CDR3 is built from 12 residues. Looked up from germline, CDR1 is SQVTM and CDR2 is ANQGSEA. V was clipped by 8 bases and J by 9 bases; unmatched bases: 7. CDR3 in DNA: TGCAGCCTCGCTAGCGGGAGCGGTGAGCAGTTCTTC. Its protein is CSLASGSGEQFF.

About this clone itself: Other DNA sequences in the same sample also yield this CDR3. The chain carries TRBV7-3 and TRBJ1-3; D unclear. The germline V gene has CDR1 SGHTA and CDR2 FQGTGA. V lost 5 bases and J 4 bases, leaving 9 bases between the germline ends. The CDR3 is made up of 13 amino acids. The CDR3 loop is CASSPGPGNTIYF. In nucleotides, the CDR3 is TGTGCCAGCAGCCCCGGGCCGGGAAACACCATATATTTT.

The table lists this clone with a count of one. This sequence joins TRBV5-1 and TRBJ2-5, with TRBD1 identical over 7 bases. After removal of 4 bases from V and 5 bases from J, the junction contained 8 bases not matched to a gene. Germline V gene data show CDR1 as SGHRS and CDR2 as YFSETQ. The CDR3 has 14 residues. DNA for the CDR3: TGCGCCAGCAGCACAGGGGCAGTCGGGGAGACCCAGTACTTC. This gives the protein CASSTGAVGETQYF.

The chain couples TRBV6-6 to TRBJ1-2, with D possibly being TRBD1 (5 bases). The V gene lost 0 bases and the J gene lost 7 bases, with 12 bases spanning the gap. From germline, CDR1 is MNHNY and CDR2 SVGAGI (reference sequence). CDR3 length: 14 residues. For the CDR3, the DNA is TGTGCCAGCAGTTACTCGGAGGGGAAAGGTGGCTACACCTTC. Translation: CASSYSEGKGGYTF.

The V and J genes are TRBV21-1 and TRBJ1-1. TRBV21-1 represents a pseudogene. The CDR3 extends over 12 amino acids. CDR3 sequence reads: CVGGNLKTEAFF. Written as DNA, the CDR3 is TGTGTTGGAGGAAACCTAAAGACTGAAGCTTTCTTT.

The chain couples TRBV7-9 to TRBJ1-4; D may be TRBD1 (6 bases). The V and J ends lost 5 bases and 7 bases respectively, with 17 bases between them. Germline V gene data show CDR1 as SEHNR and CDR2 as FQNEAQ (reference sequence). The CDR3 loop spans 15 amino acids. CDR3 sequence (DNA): TGTGCCAGCAGCACCCGAACAGGGTTCGGTGAAAAACTGTTTTTT. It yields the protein CASSTRTGFGEKLFF.

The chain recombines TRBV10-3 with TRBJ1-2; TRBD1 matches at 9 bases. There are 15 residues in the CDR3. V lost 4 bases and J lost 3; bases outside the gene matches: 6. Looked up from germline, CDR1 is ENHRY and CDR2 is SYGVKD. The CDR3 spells CAISGPRDRDYGYTF. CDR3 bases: TGTGCCATCAGTGGGCCCCGGGACAGGGACTATGGCTACACCTTC.

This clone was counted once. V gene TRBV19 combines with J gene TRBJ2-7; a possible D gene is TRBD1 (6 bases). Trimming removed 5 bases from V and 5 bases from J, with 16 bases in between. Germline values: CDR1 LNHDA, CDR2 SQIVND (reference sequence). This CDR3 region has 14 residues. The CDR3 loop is CASSSHGAGDEQYF. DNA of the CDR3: TGTGCCAGTAGTTCCCACGGGGCAGGGGACGAGCAGTACTTC.

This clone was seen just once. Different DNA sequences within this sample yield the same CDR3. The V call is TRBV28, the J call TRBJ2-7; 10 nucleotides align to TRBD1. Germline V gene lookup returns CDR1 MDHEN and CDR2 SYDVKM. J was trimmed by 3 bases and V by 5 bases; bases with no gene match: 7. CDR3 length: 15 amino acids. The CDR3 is CASSPSGTGVYEQYF. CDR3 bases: TGTGCCAGCAGTCCCTCCGGGACAGGGGTCTACGAGCAGTACTTC.

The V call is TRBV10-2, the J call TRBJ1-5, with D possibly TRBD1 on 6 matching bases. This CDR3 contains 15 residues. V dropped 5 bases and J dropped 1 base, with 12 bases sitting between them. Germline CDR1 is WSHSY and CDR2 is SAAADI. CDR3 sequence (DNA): TGCGCCAGCAGTATACAGGGATTGAGCAATCAGCCCCAGCATTTT. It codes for CASSIQGLSNQPQHF.

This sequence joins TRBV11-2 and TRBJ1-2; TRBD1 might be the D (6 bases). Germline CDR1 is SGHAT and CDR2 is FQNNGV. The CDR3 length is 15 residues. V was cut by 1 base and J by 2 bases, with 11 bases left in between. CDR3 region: CASSLVNRENYGYTF. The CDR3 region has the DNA TGTGCCAGCAGCTTAGTAAACAGGGAGAACTATGGCTACACCTTC.

The CDR3 loop reads CASSPETVNSYEQYF. The CDR3 DNA reads as TGTGCCAGCTCACCTGAGACCGTTAACTCCTACGAGCAGTACTTC. This chain links TRBV18 with TRBJ2-7; D unresolved. This CDR3 has 15 amino acids. V lost 3 bases to trimming and J lost 0 bases, with 12 bases between them. The V gene's germline CDR1 is KGHSH and CDR2 LQKENI.

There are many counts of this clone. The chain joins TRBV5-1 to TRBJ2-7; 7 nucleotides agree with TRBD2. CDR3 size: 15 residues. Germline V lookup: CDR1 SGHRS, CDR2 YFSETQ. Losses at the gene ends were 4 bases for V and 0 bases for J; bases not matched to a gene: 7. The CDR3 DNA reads TGCGCCAGCAGCGCCCCCGGGACTACCTCCTACGAGCAGTACTTC. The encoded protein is CASSAPGTTSYEQYF.

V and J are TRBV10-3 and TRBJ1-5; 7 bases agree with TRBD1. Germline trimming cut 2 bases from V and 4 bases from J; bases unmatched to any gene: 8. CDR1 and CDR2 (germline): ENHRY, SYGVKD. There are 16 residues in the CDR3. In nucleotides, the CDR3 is TGTGCCATCAGTGAGGACATTACAGGGGAGAATCAGCCCCAGCATTTT. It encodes CAISEDITGENQPQHF.

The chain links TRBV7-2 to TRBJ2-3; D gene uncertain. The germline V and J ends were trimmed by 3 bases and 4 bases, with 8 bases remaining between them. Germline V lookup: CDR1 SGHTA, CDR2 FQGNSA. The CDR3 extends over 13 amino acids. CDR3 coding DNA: TGTGCCAGCAGCTTCATAGGCCCAGATACGCAGTATTTT. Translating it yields CASSFIGPDTQYF.

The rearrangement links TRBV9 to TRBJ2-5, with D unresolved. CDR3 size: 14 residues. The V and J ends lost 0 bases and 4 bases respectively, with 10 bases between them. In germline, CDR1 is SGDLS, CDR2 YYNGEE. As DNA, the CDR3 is TGTGCCAGCAGCGTAGGGAGCACGGTAGAGACCCAGTACTTC. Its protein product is CASSVGSTVETQYF.

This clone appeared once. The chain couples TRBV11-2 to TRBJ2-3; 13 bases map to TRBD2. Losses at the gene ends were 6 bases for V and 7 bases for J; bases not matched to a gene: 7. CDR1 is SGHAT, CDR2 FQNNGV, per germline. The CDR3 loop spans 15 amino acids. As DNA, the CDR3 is TGTGCCAGCAGTTATACTAGCGGGGGGGCGAATACGCAGTATTTT. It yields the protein CASSYTSGGANTQYF.

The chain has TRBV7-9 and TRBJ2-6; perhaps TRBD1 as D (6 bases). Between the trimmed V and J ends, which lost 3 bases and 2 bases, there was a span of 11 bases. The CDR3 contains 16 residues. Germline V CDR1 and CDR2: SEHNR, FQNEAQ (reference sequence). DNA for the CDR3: TGTGCCAGCAGCTTGGGAGCAGGGGCTGGGGCCAACGTCCTGACTTTC. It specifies CASSLGAGAGANVLTF.